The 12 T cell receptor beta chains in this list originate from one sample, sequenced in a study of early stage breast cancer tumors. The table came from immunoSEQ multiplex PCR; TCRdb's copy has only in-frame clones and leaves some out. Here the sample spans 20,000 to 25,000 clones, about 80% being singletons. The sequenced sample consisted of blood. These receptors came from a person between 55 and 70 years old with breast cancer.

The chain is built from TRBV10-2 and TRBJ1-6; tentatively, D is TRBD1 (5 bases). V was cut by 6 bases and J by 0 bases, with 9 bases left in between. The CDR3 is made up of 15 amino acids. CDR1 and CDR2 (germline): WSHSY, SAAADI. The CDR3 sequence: CASRGGSSYNSPLHF. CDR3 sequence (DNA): TGCGCCAGCAGGGGGGGGAGCTCCTATAATTCACCCCTCCACTTT.

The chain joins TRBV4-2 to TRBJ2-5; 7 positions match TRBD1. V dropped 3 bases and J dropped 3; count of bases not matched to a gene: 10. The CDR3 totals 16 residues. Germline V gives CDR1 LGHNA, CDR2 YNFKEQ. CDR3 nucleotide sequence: TGTGCCAGCAGCCAGCTTCGATGGGACAGAGAAGAGACCCAGTACTTC. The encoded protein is CASSQLRWDREETQYF.

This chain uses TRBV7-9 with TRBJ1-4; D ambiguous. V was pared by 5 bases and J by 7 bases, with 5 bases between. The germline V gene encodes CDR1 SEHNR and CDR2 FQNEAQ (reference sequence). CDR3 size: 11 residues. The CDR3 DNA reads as TGTGCCAGCAGCGGACTTGAAAAACTGTTTTTT. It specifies CASSGLEKLFF. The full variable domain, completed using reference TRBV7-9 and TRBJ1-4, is DTGVSQNPRHKITKRGQNVTFRCDPISEHNRLYWYRQTLGQGPEFLTYFQNEAQLEKSRLLSDRFSAERPKGSFSTLEIQRTEQGDSAMYLCASSGLEKLFFGSGTQLSVL.

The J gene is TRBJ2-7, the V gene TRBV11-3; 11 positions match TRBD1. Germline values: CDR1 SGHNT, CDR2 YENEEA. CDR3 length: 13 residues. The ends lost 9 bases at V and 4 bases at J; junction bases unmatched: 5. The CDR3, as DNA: TGTGCCAGTGCTGGGGACAGGGGGTACGAGCAGTACTTC. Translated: CASAGDRGYEQYF.

DNA of the CDR3: TGCAGTGCTTCCGGGACAGGGACACACACCTTC. It is translated as CSASGTGTHTF. V is TRBV20-1 and J is TRBJ1-2, with 9 bases fitting TRBD1. V trimming: 5 bases; J trimming: 12 bases; junction bases outside the gene matches: 7. From germline, CDR1 is DFQATT and CDR2 SNEGSKA (reference sequence). This CDR3 is built from 11 residues.

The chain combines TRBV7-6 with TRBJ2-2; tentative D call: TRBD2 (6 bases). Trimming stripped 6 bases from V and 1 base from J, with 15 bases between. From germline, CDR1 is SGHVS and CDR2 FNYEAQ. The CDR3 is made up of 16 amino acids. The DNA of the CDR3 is TGTGCCAGCAGGCCCGGGACTGAGATGAACACCGGGGAGCTGTTTTTT. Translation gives CASRPGTEMNTGELFF.

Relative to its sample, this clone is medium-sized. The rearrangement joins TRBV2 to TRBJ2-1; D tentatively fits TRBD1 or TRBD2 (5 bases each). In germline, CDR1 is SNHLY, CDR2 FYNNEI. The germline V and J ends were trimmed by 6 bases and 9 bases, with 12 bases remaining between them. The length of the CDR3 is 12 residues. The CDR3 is CASREGMGEQFF. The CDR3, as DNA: TGTGCCAGCAGAGAGGGGATGGGTGAGCAGTTCTTC. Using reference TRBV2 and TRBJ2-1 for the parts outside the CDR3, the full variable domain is EPEVTQTPSHQVTQMGQEVILRCVPISNHLYFYWYRQILGQKVEFLVSFYNNEISEKSEIFDDQFSVERPDGSNFTLKIRSTKLEDSAMYFCASREGMGEQFFGPGTRLTVL.

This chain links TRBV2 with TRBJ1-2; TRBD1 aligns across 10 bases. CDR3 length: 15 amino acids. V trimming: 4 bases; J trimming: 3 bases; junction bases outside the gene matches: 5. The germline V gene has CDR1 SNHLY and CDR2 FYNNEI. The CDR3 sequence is CASSAGQGGDYGYTF. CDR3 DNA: TGTGCCAGCAGTGCAGGACAGGGGGGAGACTATGGCTACACCTTC. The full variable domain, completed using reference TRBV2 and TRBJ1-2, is EPEVTQTPSHQVTQMGQEVILRCVPISNHLYFYWYRQILGQKVEFLVSFYNNEISEKSEIFDDQFSVERPDGSNFTLKIRSTKLEDSAMYFCASSAGQGGDYGYTFGSGTRLTVV.

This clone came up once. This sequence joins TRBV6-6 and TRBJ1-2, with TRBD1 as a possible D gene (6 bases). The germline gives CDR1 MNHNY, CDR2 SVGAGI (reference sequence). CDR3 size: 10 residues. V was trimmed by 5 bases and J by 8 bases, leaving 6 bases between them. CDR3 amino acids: CASSGQGYTF. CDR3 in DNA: TGTGCCAGCAGTGGACAGGGCTACACCTTC.

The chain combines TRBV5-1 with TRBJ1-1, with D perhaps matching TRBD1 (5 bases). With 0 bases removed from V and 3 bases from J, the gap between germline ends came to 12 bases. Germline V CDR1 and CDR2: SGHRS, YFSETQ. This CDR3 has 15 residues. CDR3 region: CASSLGGGGDTEAFF. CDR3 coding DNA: TGCGCCAGCAGCTTGGGGGGGGGAGGAGACACTGAAGCTTTCTTT.

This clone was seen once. The CDR3 spells CASSKGHTEAFF. Here the CDR3 DNA reads TGTGCCAGCAGCAAGGGGCACACTGAAGCTTTCTTT. The chain couples TRBV6-1 to TRBJ1-1, with a weak D call TRBD1 (5 bases). CDR1 is MNHNS, CDR2 SASEGT, per germline. Trimming cost V 6 bases and J 3 bases, with 8 bases left between them. The CDR3 covers 12 residues.

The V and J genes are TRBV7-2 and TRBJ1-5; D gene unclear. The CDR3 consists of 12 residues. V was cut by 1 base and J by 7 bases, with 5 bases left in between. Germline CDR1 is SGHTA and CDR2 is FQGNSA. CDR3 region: CASSLEFQPQHF. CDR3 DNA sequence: TGTGCCAGCAGCTTAGAATTCCAGCCCCAGCATTTT.